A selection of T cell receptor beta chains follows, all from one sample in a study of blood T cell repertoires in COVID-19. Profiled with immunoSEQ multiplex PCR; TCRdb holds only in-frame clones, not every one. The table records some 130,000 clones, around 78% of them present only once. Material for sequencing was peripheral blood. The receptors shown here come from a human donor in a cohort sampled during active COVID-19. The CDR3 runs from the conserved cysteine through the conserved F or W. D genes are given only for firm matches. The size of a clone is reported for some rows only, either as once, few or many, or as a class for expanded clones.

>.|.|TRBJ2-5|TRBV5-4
CASSSDIQETQYF
TGTGCCAGCAGCTCCGACATCCAAGAGACCCAGTACTTC
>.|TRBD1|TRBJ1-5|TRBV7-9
CASSPQGNQPQHF
TGTGCCAGCAGCCCACAGGGGAATCAGCCCCAGCATTTT
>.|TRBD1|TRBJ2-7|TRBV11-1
CASSPRTGTYEQYF
TGTGCCAGCAGCCCCCGGACAGGTACCTACGAGCAGTACTTC
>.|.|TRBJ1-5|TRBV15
CATSRGSGALNQPQHF
TGTGCCACCAGCAGAGGGTCAGGGGCGCTCAATCAGCCCCAGCATTTT
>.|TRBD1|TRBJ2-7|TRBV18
CASSRGQGATEQYF
TGTGCCAGCTCACGGGGACAGGGGGCTACCGAGCAGTACTTC
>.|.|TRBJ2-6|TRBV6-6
CASSYSQGSGANVLTF
TGTGCCAGCAGTTACTCGCAGGGTTCCGGGGCCAACGTCCTGACTTTC
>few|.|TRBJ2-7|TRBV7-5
CVRSRVAGTSGSLEQYF
TGTGTCAGAAGCCGTGTGGCCGGGACTAGCGGTTCTTTGGAGCAGTACTTC
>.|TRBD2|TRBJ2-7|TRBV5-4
CASSFTSGGLYSYEQYF
TGTGCCAGCAGCTTCACTAGCGGGGGGTTATACTCCTACGAGCAGTACTTC
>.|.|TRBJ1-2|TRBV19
CASSLQGNYGYTF
TGTGCCAGTAGCCTGCAGGGAAACTATGGCTACACCTTC
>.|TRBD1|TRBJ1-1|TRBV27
CASSLGQGFTEAFF
TGTGCCAGCAGTTTGGGACAGGGGTTCACTGAAGCTTTCTTT
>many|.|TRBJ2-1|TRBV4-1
CASMRGGRDNEQFF
TGCGCCAGCATGAGGGGGGGCCGAGACAATGAGCAGTTCTTC
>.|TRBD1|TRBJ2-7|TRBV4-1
CASSQDAGTGSAEQYF
TGCGCCAGCAGCCAAGATGCGGGGACAGGCTCAGCCGAGCAGTACTTC
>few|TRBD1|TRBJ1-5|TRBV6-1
CASSEGTGVLQPQHF
TGTGCCAGCAGTGAAGGGACAGGGGTGCTTCAGCCCCAGCATTTT
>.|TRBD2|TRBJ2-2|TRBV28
CASSYPGLAGGLQLNTGELFF
TGTGCCAGCAGCTATCCTGGACTAGCGGGGGGCCTGCAATTGAACACCGGGGAGCTGTTTTTT
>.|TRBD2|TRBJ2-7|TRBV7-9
CASSFPGRDEQYF
TGTGCCAGCAGCTTCCCAGGGAGGGACGAGCAGTACTTC
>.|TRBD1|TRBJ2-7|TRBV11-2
CASSWGTAETYEQYF
TGTGCCAGCAGCTGGGGGACAGCTGAGACCTACGAGCAGTACTTC
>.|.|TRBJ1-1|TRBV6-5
CASRIGGNTEAFF
TGTGCCAGCCGGATAGGGGGAAACACTGAAGCTTTCTTT
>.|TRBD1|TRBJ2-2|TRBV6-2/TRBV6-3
CASSITGTGNTGELFF
TGTGCCAGCAGTATTACCGGGACAGGGAACACCGGGGAGCTGTTTTTT
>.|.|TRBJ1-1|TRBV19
CASSIRGDTEAFF
TGTGCCAGTAGTATCCGGGGGGACACTGAAGCTTTCTTT
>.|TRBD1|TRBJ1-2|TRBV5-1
CASSPKTGNGYTF
TGCGCCAGCAGCCCCAAGACAGGGAATGGCTACACCTTC
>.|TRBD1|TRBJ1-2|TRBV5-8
CASSLGTGAYGYTF
TGTGCCAGCAGCTTGGGAACAGGGGCCTATGGCTACACCTTC
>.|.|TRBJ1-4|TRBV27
CASSPWTTEKLFF
TGTGCCAGCAGTCCCTGGACTACCGAAAAACTGTTTTTT
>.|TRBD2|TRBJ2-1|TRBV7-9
CASSLRGGTGFANEQFF
TGTGCCAGCAGCTTGCGCGGGGGGACTGGGTTCGCCAATGAGCAGTTCTTC
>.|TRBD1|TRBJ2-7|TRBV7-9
CASGTGRYEQYF
TGTGCCAGCGGGACAGGGCGCTACGAGCAGTACTTC
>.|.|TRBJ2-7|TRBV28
CASSSTNRGGYYEQYF
TGTGCCAGCAGTTCGACAAACAGGGGGGGGTACTACGAGCAGTACTTC
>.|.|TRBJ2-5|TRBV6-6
CASSPGGPQETQYF
TGTGCCAGCAGTCCCGGGGGACCCCAAGAGACCCAGTACTTC
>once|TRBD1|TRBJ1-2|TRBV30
CAWSWTGTGNGYTF
TGTGCCTGGAGTTGGACCGGGACAGGGAATGGCTACACCTTC
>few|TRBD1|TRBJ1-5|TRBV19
CASGQGVGQPQHF
TGTGCCAGTGGACAGGGGGTCGGTCAGCCCCAGCATTTT
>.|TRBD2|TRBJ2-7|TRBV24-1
CAPSDLRGGEYEQYF
TGTGCCCCCAGTGATTTGCGGGGGGGGGAGTACGAGCAGTACTTC
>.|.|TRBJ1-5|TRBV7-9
CASSSHGINQPQHF
TGTGCCAGCAGCTCCCACGGGATTAATCAGCCCCAGCATTTT
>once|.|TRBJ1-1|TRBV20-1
CSALRPGEAFF
TGCAGTGCTCTTCGGCCGGGTGAAGCTTTCTTT
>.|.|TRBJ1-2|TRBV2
CASAEGGYGYTF
TGTGCCAGCGCTGAGGGAGGCTATGGCTACACCTTC
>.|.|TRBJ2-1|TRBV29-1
CSVGVPGGRSYNEQFF
TGCAGCGTTGGGGTCCCGGGGGGCCGCTCCTACAATGAGCAGTTCTTC
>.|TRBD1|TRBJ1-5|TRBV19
CATRQGRNQPQHF
TGTGCCACCCGACAGGGTCGCAATCAGCCCCAGCATTTT
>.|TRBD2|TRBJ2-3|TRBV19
CASSPRQLAGGLGAPDTQYF
TGTGCCAGTAGTCCCCGACAACTAGCGGGGGGGCTAGGGGCCCCAGATACGCAGTATTTT
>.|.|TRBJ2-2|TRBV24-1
CATSDSGETGELFF
TGTGCCACCAGTGATTCAGGGGAAACCGGGGAGCTGTTTTTT
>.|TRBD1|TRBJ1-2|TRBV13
CASSQSGQHNYGYTF
TGTGCCAGCAGCCAATCGGGACAGCATAACTATGGCTACACCTTC
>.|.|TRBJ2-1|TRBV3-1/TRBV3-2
CASSPYVTSNEQFF
TGTGCCAGCAGCCCGTACGTTACATCCAATGAGCAGTTCTTC
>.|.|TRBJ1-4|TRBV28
CASSLFGTLQSATNEKLFF
TGTGCCAGCAGTTTATTCGGGACACTCCAATCGGCAACTAATGAAAAACTGTTTTTT
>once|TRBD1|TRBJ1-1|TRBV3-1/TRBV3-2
CASSTGTGQSMNTEAFF
TGTGCCAGCAGCACCGGGACAGGGCAATCAATGAACACTGAAGCTTTCTTT
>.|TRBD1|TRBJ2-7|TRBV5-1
CASSRGTGHEQYF
TGCGCCAGCAGCCGGGGGACAGGCCACGAGCAGTACTTC